This TCR beta chain was captured in a study of T cells in Graves' hyperthyroidism and ophthalmopathy. Study-level findings and limits: Most thyroid clonotypes expanded above 0.001 were also detected in blood.

V shed 8 bases and J shed 5 bases, with 10 bases lying between them. In germline, CDR1 is DFQATT, CDR2 SNEGSKA (reference sequence). The CDR3 loop spans 11 amino acids. Newly diagnosed hyperthyroidism, duration under 2 months, in patients aged 18 to 65. Authors of the study amplified TCR beta CDR3 regions from RNA transcripts. Researchers ran a first-round RT-PCR on the TCR CDR3 using the HTBI primer set. In TCRdb, the multiplex PCR reads were re-called with MiXCR into one record per CDR3 protein. The sample lists approximately 700,000 distinct CDR3 sequences, over 15% occurring once. This clonotype was recorded many times. Antigen unknown.

This sequence joins TRBV20-1 and TRBJ2-1, with a weak D call TRBD2 (5 bases). Source material: blood. This TCR came from a man younger than 35 with Graves' hyperthyroidism. Here the CDR3 reads CSRRGNNEQFF. The CDR3 region has the DNA TGCAGTCGCCGGGGAAACAATGAGCAGTTCTTC.